This T cell receptor (beta chain) originates from a study of CD8 T cells in ankylosing spondylitis. Findings of the study overall: A TCR beta motif made of fewer than 10 highly homologous variants seemed typical of ankylosing spondylitis blood. Researchers reportedly found disease-linked clones significantly enriched in matched ankylosing spondylitis synovial fluid. In the blood and synovial fluid of reactive arthritis, some motif variants had been previously reported.

There are 15 residues in the CDR3. The V and J ends lost 3 bases and 1 base, in that order; junction bases with no gene match: 5. Using quantitative 5'-RACE with molecular barcodes, the authors made TCR beta libraries. MiXCR, run by TCRdb on the 5' RACE reads, gives a single entry per CDR3 protein. This table has 250,000 or so distinct CDR3 sequences, 20% to 30% appearing once. For this clonotype: Its specificity is unknown.

This chain connects TRBV12-3 or TRBV12-4 to TRBJ1-2; the match to TRBD1 covers 7 bases. The receptor was isolated from a male donor with ankylosing spondylitis or in good health (not recorded which). What was sequenced was blood, either unsorted or a sorted T cell fraction (not recorded which). The CDR3 protein is CASSFATGINYGYTF. The CDR3 nucleotides read TGTGCCAGCAGTTTCGCGACAGGGATTAACTATGGCTACACCTTC.